This T cell receptor beta chain was captured in a study of shared clonotypes between healthy human individuals. On the study more broadly: Per donor, CD8 memory used one plate, CD8 naive used two, CD4 memory used three and CD4 naive used three.

The germline CDR1 and CDR2 sequences are LNHDA and SQIVND (reference sequence). V was pared by 5 bases and J by 0 bases, with 11 bases between. This CDR3 has 15 amino acids. This clone was observed once. The antigen remains unidentified. The study, taken as a whole, reports: All-four-donor shared clonotypes had higher generation probabilities than non-shared clonotypes did.

TCRdb's table, derived via immunoSEQ multiplex PCR, lists solely in-frame clones and lacks some. The sample contains a few million clones, approximately 94% of which appear only once. The chain links TRBV19 to TRBJ1-5; possible D gene TRBD1, 5 bases. Sequenced input: naive CD4+ T cells sorted from blood. Noted subset: CD45RA+ positively selected. This sequence originates from a man younger than 35 in good health. Here the CDR3 DNA reads TGTGCCAGTAGTTTAGGGGCCACTAGCAATCAGCCCCAGCATTTT. The encoded protein is CASSLGATSNQPQHF.